Here is one T cell receptor (beta chain) with its context. Its matching antigen is unknown. Germline V gene data show CDR1 as SGHAT and CDR2 as FQNNGV. Trimming removed 5 bases from V and 0 bases from J, with 10 bases in between. CDR3 length: 15 amino acids. The sample comes from a study of T cells in Graves' hyperthyroidism and ophthalmopathy. Whole-study context: At the time of initial diagnosis and before any treatment, peripheral blood was collected. General study findings and limits: Ophthalmopathy stood apart from stable hyperthyroidism in a 13 V-J model. Peripheral blood also featured most of the thyroid clonotypes expanded above 0.001.

The patients, who ranged from 18 to 65 in age, presented with newly diagnosed hyperthyroidism lasting under 2 months. Template material for amplifying TCR beta CDR3 regions consisted of RNA transcripts. First-round RT-PCR targeting the TCR CDR3 was performed with the HTBI primer set. TCRdb redid the calling of the multiplex PCR reads with MiXCR, one entry per CDR3 protein. The table lists some 600,000 distinct CDR3 sequences, over 11% of them singletons. Specimen: blood. This receptor was taken from a woman in her twenties or thirties with Graves' hyperthyroidism that later progressed to Graves' ophthalmopathy. The rearrangement joins TRBV11-2 to TRBJ2-2; the D is unclear. CDR3 sequence: CASSLGFPNTGELFF. The CDR3 nucleotides read TGTGCCAGCAGCCTGGGATTCCCGAACACCGGGGAGCTGTTTTTT.